Listed here are 10 T cell receptor beta chains from one sample, sequenced in a study of vaccination and CD4 T cells after COVID-19. The antigens of these receptors remain unknown. Treatment: roughly 10-day PBMC culture with coronavirus spike peptide pools or control peptides (ViraFEST assay). Sequencing of cultured CD4+ T cell DNA used the Oncomine TCR Beta short-read assay. TCRdb re-analysed the PCR reads in MiXCR, keeping a single row per CDR3 protein. The data hold under 6,000 distinct CDR3 sequences, with less than 25% observed a single time. The sample comprised CD4+ T cells from blood, cultured in vitro. Source of these receptors: a human donor who had recovered from COVID-19.

This clonotype showed up just a few times. The chain combines TRBV12-3 or TRBV12-4 with TRBJ1-1; tentatively, D is TRBD1 (5 bases). The germline V and J ends were trimmed by 5 bases and 0 bases, with 7 bases remaining between them. CDR3 length: 13 residues. The CDR3 region is CASSRTLNTEAFF. As DNA, the CDR3 is TGTGCCAGCAGTCGGACATTGAACACTGAAGCTTTCTTT.

The chain has TRBV7-9 and TRBJ1-2; 7 bases align to TRBD1. CDR3 length: 16 amino acids. Per germline, CDR1 SEHNR and CDR2 FQNEAQ (reference sequence). V dropped 3 bases and J dropped 7; count of bases not matched to a gene: 14. The CDR3 loop reads CASSFRGVISGRGYTF. The CDR3 DNA is TGTGCCAGCAGCTTCAGGGGGGTCATATCTGGTCGTGGCTACACCTTC.

This clonotype is labeled as medium-sized. The CDR3 nucleotides read TGTGCCAGTAGTATGAGGGCCGACGGAAACTATGGCTACACCTTC. It is translated as CASSMRADGNYGYTF. The J gene is TRBJ1-2, the V gene TRBV19; D unclear. The CDR3 is 15 amino acids. Deletions cut 3 bases from V and 2 bases from J, with 13 bases between. The germline V gene has CDR1 LNHDA and CDR2 SQIVND (reference sequence).

This clonotype was picked up a small number of times. This chain uses TRBV14 with TRBJ1-1, with a possible D match to TRBD1 (5 bases). Germline CDR1 is SGHDN and CDR2 is FVKESK. The CDR3 is made up of 12 amino acids. V was trimmed by 5 bases and J by 5 bases, leaving 9 bases between them. CDR3 DNA sequence: TGTGCCAGCAGCGGCCGGGGGACTGAAGCTTTCTTT. Protein sequence: CASSGRGTEAFF. The full variable domain, completed using reference TRBV14 and TRBJ1-1, is EAGVTQFPSHSVIEKGQTVTLRCDPISGHDNLYWYRRVMGKEIKFLLHFVKESKQDESGMPNNRFLAERTGGTYSTLKVQPAELEDSGVYFCASSGRGTEAFFGQGTRLTVV.

By sample fraction, this clonotype is medium-sized. This chain uses TRBV6-1 with TRBJ2-1; D might be TRBD1 (6 bases). This CDR3 comprises 15 residues. Germline CDR1 MNHNS, CDR2 SASEGT. Deletions cut 7 bases from V and 8 bases from J, with 21 bases between. In DNA, the CDR3 is TGTGCCAGCACCAGGGGCCCCTTGGCTGACGATGAGCAGTTCTTC. Its translation is CASTRGPLADDEQFF.

This chain uses TRBV3-1 with TRBJ1-1, with D unresolved. Per the germline V gene, CDR1 is LGHDT and CDR2 is YNNKEL (reference sequence). The CDR3 consists of 13 residues. Between the trimmed V and J ends, which lost 6 bases and 1 base, there was a span of 9 bases. CDR3 DNA: TGTGCCAGCAGTCATGGTGGGAACACTGAAGCTTTCTTT. Translated, it gives CASSHGGNTEAFF.

CDR3 in amino acids: CASSQDKPWGDTQYF. The CDR3, as DNA: TGTGCCAGCAGCCAAGACAAACCTTGGGGCGATACGCAGTATTTT. V gene TRBV9 combines with J gene TRBJ2-3; tentative D call: TRBD1 (5 bases). Deletions cut 4 bases from V and 6 bases from J, with 18 bases between. This CDR3 is built from 15 residues. Germline lookup yields CDR1 SGDLS and CDR2 YYNGEE.

This clonotype has a handful of counts. This CDR3 is CASTATGAPGGDSPLHF. The CDR3 nucleotides are TGTGCCAGTACGGCAACTGGGGCTCCGGGCGGCGATTCACCCCTCCACTTT. The V call is TRBV19, the J call TRBJ1-6, with D maybe TRBD1 (5 bases). CDR1 and CDR2 from the germline V gene are LNHDA and SQIVND (reference sequence). The CDR3 has 17 amino acids. Between the trimmed V and J ends, which lost 7 bases and 8 bases, there was a span of 24 bases.

This rearrangement joins TRBV5-4 to TRBJ1-3; D gene ambiguous. Trimming took 0 bases from V and 0 from J, leaving 1 base between them. The CDR3 spans 13 residues. Germline V lookup: CDR1 SGHNT, CDR2 YYREEE (reference sequence). The CDR3 nucleotides are TGTGCCAGCAGCTTGGGCTCTGGAAACACCATATATTTT. Translating it yields CASSLGSGNTIYF.

Only a few counts were recorded for this clonotype. V gene TRBV7-8 combines with J gene TRBJ1-5; possible D gene TRBD1, 6 bases. The CDR3 runs to 16 residues. Trimming stripped 5 bases from V and 4 bases from J, with 18 bases between. The germline gives CDR1 SGHVS, CDR2 FQNEAQ. The DNA for the CDR3 is TGTGCCAGCAGCCCCCGTCGACAGGTATGGAATCAGCCCCAGCATTTT. Translated: CASSPRRQVWNQPQHF. The full variable domain, with the rest looked up from reference TRBV7-8 and TRBJ1-5, is GAGVSQSPRYKVAKRGQDVALRCDPISGHVSLFWYQQALGQGPEFLTYFQNEAQLDKSGLPSDRFFAERPEGSVSTLKIQRTQQEDSAVYLCASSPRRQVWNQPQHFGDGTRLSIL.